The 18 T cell receptor beta chains below were found in one sample sequenced in a study of shared clonotypes between healthy human individuals. TCRdb's table, derived via immunoSEQ multiplex PCR, lists solely in-frame clones and lacks some. The data hold millions of clones, with 85% to 95% observed a single time. What was sequenced was naive CD4+ T cells from PBMCs. The subset is: CD45RA+ positively selected. These receptors came from a man aged 18-30 years in good health. Some clones in this sample may be carry-over from other donors' samples.

In its sample, this clone was seen once. The chain couples TRBV9 to TRBJ2-1; D remains ambiguous. There are 13 residues in the CDR3. Trimming took 0 bases from V and 15 from J, leaving 16 bases between them. In germline, CDR1 is SGDLS, CDR2 YYNGEE. The CDR3 DNA reads as TGTGCCAGCAGCGTAGGAGCCAACGCGGCTCCGTTCTTC. Encoded protein: CASSVGANAAPFF. The full variable domain, its missing parts supplied by reference TRBV9 and TRBJ2-1, is DSGVTQTPKHLITATGQRVTLRCSPRSGDLSVYWYQQSLDQGLQFLIQYYNGEERAKGNILERFSAQQFPDLHSELNLSSLELGDSALYFCASSVGANAAPFFGPGTRLTVL.

The chain employs TRBV6-5 and TRBJ2-7; weak D call: TRBD1 (6 bases). V lost 6 bases, J lost 6 bases, and 12 bases lay in between. The germline gives CDR1 MNHEY, CDR2 SVGAGI. The CDR3 covers 12 residues. The CDR3 DNA is TGTGCCAGCAGCAACAGGGTATCCGAGCAGTACTTC. It encodes CASSNRVSEQYF.

This clone was counted a single time. The V gene is TRBV5-1, the J gene TRBJ2-3, with D tentatively TRBD1 (5 bases). Trimming cost V 2 bases and J 4 bases, with 11 bases left between them. CDR3 length: 14 amino acids. Germline assignment: CDR1 SGHRS and CDR2 YFSETQ. The CDR3 is CASSFEEGADTQYF. The DNA of the CDR3 is TGCGCCAGCAGCTTTGAAGAAGGGGCAGATACGCAGTATTTT.

The chain has TRBV2 and TRBJ2-2; D could derive from TRBD1 or TRBD2 (5 bases each). Trimming took off 5 bases at V and 6 bases at J, with 10 bases between the two ends. CDR3 length: 13 amino acids. Germline V gene data show CDR1 as SNHLY and CDR2 as FYNNEI. This CDR3 is CASSKGPAGELFF. The CDR3 DNA sequence: TGTGCCAGCAGTAAGGGACCGGCCGGGGAGCTGTTTTTT.

This chain uses TRBV6-6 with TRBJ1-4; D might be TRBD1 (6 bases). The germline gives CDR1 MNHNY, CDR2 SVGAGI (reference sequence). With 5 bases removed from V and 7 bases from J, the gap between germline ends came to 20 bases. The length of the CDR3 is 16 residues. The CDR3 nucleotides read TGTGCCAGCAGTCCCCCGTTCAGGGGAGGAACTGAAAAACTGTTTTTT. It specifies CASSPPFRGGTEKLFF.

The chain combines TRBV28 with TRBJ1-1; D not resolved. Germline CDR1 reads MDHEN; CDR2 reads SYDVKM. Trimming took 3 bases from V and 2 from J, leaving 7 bases between them. The CDR3 consists of 13 residues. CDR3 amino acids: CASSLAHNTEAFF. The CDR3 region has the DNA TGTGCCAGCAGTTTGGCCCATAACACTGAAGCTTTCTTT.

The rearrangement links TRBV27 to TRBJ1-1, with D hard to call. The V end was cut by 0 bases, the J end by 5 bases, with 13 bases between. This CDR3 is 15 amino acids long. CDR1 and CDR2 from the germline V gene are MNHEY and SMNVEV (reference sequence). This CDR3 reads CASSLSYRRGTEAFF. The CDR3 DNA follows: TGTGCCAGCAGTTTATCGTACAGAAGAGGGACTGAAGCTTTCTTT.

The chain has TRBV28 and TRBJ1-5; 9 nucleotides agree with TRBD1. Germline CDR1 is MDHEN and CDR2 is SYDVKM. V lost 2 bases to trimming and J lost 11 bases; unmatched junction nucleotides: 10. The CDR3 is made up of 15 amino acids. The DNA of the CDR3 is TGTGCCAGCAGTTTACCCGGGACAGGGAAAAAGACCCAGCATTTT. Translating it yields CASSLPGTGKKTQHF.

This chain uses TRBV30 with TRBJ2-3; 10 bases agree with TRBD2. CDR3 length equals 17 residues. With 0 bases clipped from V and 2 bases from J, the junction kept 8 bases outside the gene matches. Per germline, CDR1 GTSNPN and CDR2 SVGIG (reference sequence). The CDR3 loop reads CAWSVASGSGFTDTQYF. In nucleotides, the CDR3 is TGTGCCTGGAGTGTCGCTAGCGGGAGCGGTTTCACAGATACGCAGTATTTT.

The V call is TRBV7-2, the J call TRBJ2-3; D gene ambiguous. The ends were cut back, 8 bases at V and 1 base at J, with 13 bases in the middle. Germline CDR1 is SGHTA and CDR2 is FQGNSA. The CDR3 runs 14 residues. The CDR3 sequence is CASEVRSGTDTQYF. CDR3 in DNA: TGTGCCAGCGAGGTTAGAAGCGGCACAGATACGCAGTATTTT.

The rearrangement links TRBV15 to TRBJ2-1; 7 bases map to TRBD1. The CDR3 is made up of 14 amino acids. Germline-derived CDR1 and CDR2 are LNHNV and YYDKDF (reference sequence). V trimming: 3 bases; J trimming: 8 bases; junction bases outside the gene matches: 7. The CDR3 DNA reads TGTGCCACCAGCAGGCTTGGGACAGTCGATGAGCAGTTCTTC. Its translation: CATSRLGTVDEQFF.

This chain uses TRBV7-2 with TRBJ2-7; 15 bases align to TRBD2. Looked up from germline, CDR1 is SGHTA and CDR2 is FQGNSA. V gave up 7 bases and J gave up 3 bases; unmatched junction bases: 4. This CDR3 has 15 residues. The CDR3 coding sequence is TGTGCCAGCACGGGACTAGCGGGAGGAGGCTACGAGCAGTACTTC. This encodes CASTGLAGGGYEQYF.

This clone was recorded only once. J is TRBJ2-5 and V is TRBV9; 8 bases map to TRBD1. The CDR3 runs 15 residues. The V segment lost 0 bases and the J segment 3 bases; nucleotides outside the gene matches: 4. The V gene's germline CDR1 is SGDLS and CDR2 YYNGEE. The CDR3 sequence: CASSVDATGEETQYF. The CDR3 nucleotides are TGTGCCAGCAGCGTAGACGCGACAGGGGAAGAGACCCAGTACTTC. Supplemented by reference TRBV9 and TRBJ2-5, the full variable domain reads DSGVTQTPKHLITATGQRVTLRCSPRSGDLSVYWYQQSLDQGLQFLIQYYNGEERAKGNILERFSAQQFPDLHSELNLSSLELGDSALYFCASSVDATGEETQYFGPGTRLLVL.

Comment on this clone: The identical CDR3 is also encoded by other nucleotide sequences in the sample. The J gene is TRBJ1-5, the V gene TRBV28; D possibly corresponds to TRBD1 (5 bases). Germline loops: CDR1 MDHEN, CDR2 SYDVKM. Trimming shortened V by 5 bases and J by 0 bases, and 8 bases separated the two germline ends. CDR3 length: 14 residues. In DNA form, the CDR3 reads TGTGCCAGCAGTGGGGGGGGTAGCAATCAGCCCCAGCATTTT. It specifies CASSGGGSNQPQHF.

A few counts support this clone. The V call is TRBV10-3, the J call TRBJ2-5, with 12 bases lining up with TRBD2. This CDR3 contains 15 residues. Germline loops: CDR1 ENHRY, CDR2 SYGVKD. The V and J ends lost 6 bases and 0 bases, in that order; junction bases with no gene match: 2. In nucleotides, the CDR3 is TGTGCCATCAGCAGACTAGCGGGGGACCAAGAGACCCAGTACTTC. Translation: CAISRLAGDQETQYF.

The gene calls are TRBV7-8 and TRBJ1-3; D remains unclear. From germline, CDR1 is SGHVS and CDR2 FQNEAQ. The ends were cut back, 5 bases at V and 2 bases at J, with 7 bases in the middle. CDR3 length: 13 amino acids. The CDR3 DNA sequence: TGTGCCAGCAGCGGGGAACCTGGAAACACCATATATTTT. Its protein is CASSGEPGNTIYF.

The V call is TRBV6-1, the J call TRBJ1-4; 8 bases align to TRBD1. Germline V lookup: CDR1 MNHNS, CDR2 SASEGT. There are 15 residues in the CDR3. The ends lost 5 bases at V and 8 bases at J; junction bases unmatched: 10. The CDR3 DNA sequence: TGTGCCAGCAGTACTGGAGGACAGGGCGGGGAAAAACTGTTTTTT. The encoded protein is CASSTGGQGGEKLFF.

The genes are TRBV28 and TRBJ2-7; D is unclear. This CDR3 contains 14 residues. CDR1 and CDR2 (germline): MDHEN, SYDVKM. Trimming stripped 2 bases from V and 2 bases from J, with 10 bases between. The CDR3 region has the DNA TGTGCCAGCAGTTTAGAGGTCCCTACCTACGAGCAGTACTTC. This codes for CASSLEVPTYEQYF. Using reference TRBV28 and TRBJ2-7 for the parts outside the CDR3, the full variable domain is DVKVTQSSRYLVKRTGEKVFLECVQDMDHENMFWYRQDPGLGLRLIYFSYDVKMKEKGDIPEGYSVSREKKERFSLILESASTNQTSMYLCASSLEVPTYEQYFGPGTRLTVT.